The rows below give T cell receptor beta chains drawn from one sample of a study of response to subunit inactivated influenza vaccine. TCRdb redid the calling of the RT-PCR reads with MiXCR, one entry per CDR3 protein. Here the sample spans fewer than 800,000 distinct CDR3 sequences, approximately 15% being singletons. This material consisted of PBMCs from blood, taken 11 to 12 days after vaccination. The receptor set was obtained from a man aged 45 to 65 who received an inactivated influenza vaccine. The CDR3 runs from the conserved cysteine through the conserved F or W. The order of the fields is D gene, J gene, V gene, clone size, CDR3 DNA, CDR3 protein. The D gene is left open where the match is weak. A row's size may be missing; if present it is once, few, many or a size class.

TRBD2 TRBJ2-7 TRBV7-2 few TGTGCCAGCAGCTCCTTCGGGAGGCTGGGTGAGCAGTACTTC CASSSFGRLGEQYF
TRBD1 TRBJ2-2 TRBV7-3 few TGTGCCAGCAGCGACAGGGGGACGGGGGAGCTGTTTTTT CASSDRGTGELFF
. TRBJ2-5 TRBV2 few TGTGCCAGCAGTGATGAGGGGGAAGAGACCCAGTACTTC CASSDEGEETQYF
TRBD2 TRBJ2-1 TRBV11-1 few TGTGCCAGCAGCTTATCCCCCTATAAGCGGGGCAACTACAATGAGCAGTTCTTC CASSLSPYKRGNYNEQFF
. TRBJ2-7 TRBV6-4 few TGTGCCAGCAGTTACCAACAGGGCTACGAGCAGTACTTC CASSYQQGYEQYF
TRBD2 TRBJ2-2 TRBV6-5 few TGTGCCAGCAGTTACTTTAGCGGGAGGCCTACCGGGGAGCTGTTTTTT CASSYFSGRPTGELFF
. TRBJ2-5 TRBV7-6 . TGTGCCAGCACCGGCACCAGGGCAGAGACCCAGTACTTC CASTGTRAETQYF
. TRBJ2-7 TRBV10-3 . TGTGCCATCAGTGACAGCAGGGACTACGAGCAGTACTTC CAISDSRDYEQYF
. TRBJ2-7 TRBV20-1 few TGCAGTGCTAGTCAGCAGATCGAGCAGTACTTC CSASQQIEQYF
. TRBJ2-3 TRBV5-1 few TGCGCCAGCAGGGACGGATCAAGCACAGATACGCAGTATTTT CASRDGSSTDTQYF
TRBD2 TRBJ2-7 TRBV12-3/TRBV12-4 few TGTGCCAGCACCCTGACTAGCGGAACCTACGAGCAGTACTTC CASTLTSGTYEQYF
TRBD1 TRBJ2-6 TRBV5-1 once TGCGCCAGCAGCTCCGGGACAGGGTCTGGGGCCAACGTCCTGACTTTC CASSSGTGSGANVLTF
. TRBJ2-7 TRBV4-1 few TGCGCCAGCAGATGGGGAGTACAGGAATCCTACGAGCAGTACTTC CASRWGVQESYEQYF
. TRBJ2-3 TRBV3-1 few TGTGCCAGCAGCCAAGGGGTAAACCCCGGCACAGATACGCAGTATTTT CASSQGVNPGTDTQYF
. TRBJ1-2 TRBV6-1 . TGTGCCAGCAGCGAGGATCCGGGGGGCGCGGGCTACACCTTC CASSEDPGGAGYTF
. TRBJ1-5 TRBV5-1 many TGCGCCAGCAGCTTGGAAGGACAGCCTAAACAGCCCCAGCATTTT CASSLEGQPKQPQHF
. TRBJ1-1 TRBV11-3 few TGTGCCAGCAGCTTGCGGTTTTGGACTGAAGCTTTCTTT CASSLRFWTEAFF
. TRBJ2-1 TRBV6-5 few TGTGCCAGCAGTTACTCTGGACTAAGTTTGGATGAGCAGTTCTTC CASSYSGLSLDEQFF
. TRBJ2-3 TRBV11-2 . TGTGCCAGCAGCCGAGGTTCGGGGCCCACAGATACGCAGTATTTT CASSRGSGPTDTQYF
. TRBJ2-3 TRBV7-2 . TGTGCCAGCAGCTTTTATCGACGGGGGCGAGGCACAGATACGCAGTATTTT CASSFYRRGRGTDTQYF
TRBD1 TRBJ1-5 TRBV24-1 . TGTGCCACCAGTGCAGGGGGCAGTGGTCAGCCCCAGCATTTT CATSAGGSGQPQHF
TRBD2 TRBJ2-1 TRBV20-1 few TGCAGTGCTAAGGGACTAGTCGGCTACAATGAGCAGTTCTTC CSAKGLVGYNEQFF
TRBD2 TRBJ2-2 TRBV12-3/TRBV12-4 many TGTGCCAGCAGCCTTAGCGGGTCTAACGCCGGGGAGCTGTTTTTT CASSLSGSNAGELFF
. TRBJ2-2 TRBV4-3 few TGCGCCAGCAGCCAAGTAATACCAGGGGAGCTGTTTTTT CASSQVIPGELFF
TRBD1 TRBJ1-2 TRBV6-1 . TGTGCCAGCAGAACACAGGGGTTGCAAACCTCCTACACCTTC CASRTQGLQTSYTF
. TRBJ2-7 TRBV2 . TGTGCCAGCAGTGAAGCGGGCATCGTCTACGAGCAGTACTTC CASSEAGIVYEQYF
TRBD2 TRBJ2-1 TRBV6-5 few TGTGCCAGCAGTTACGGGACTAGCGGGAAGGTTGAGCAGTTCTTC CASSYGTSGKVEQFF
TRBD1 TRBJ2-5 TRBV25-1 few TGTGCCAGTGGAATTCGGACAGGGGCCCAAGAGACCCAGTACTTC CASGIRTGAQETQYF
. TRBJ1-1 TRBV18 . TGTGCCAGCTCACCACTGACAACTGAAGCTTTCTTT CASSPLTTEAFF
. TRBJ2-3 TRBV5-1 few TGCGCCAGCAGCCTCGGTGCACTCAGGGGGGGAGATACGCAGTATTTT CASSLGALRGGDTQYF
. TRBJ1-3 TRBV10-3 . TGTGCCATCAGTGATGGAAACACCATATATTTT CAISDGNTIYF
. TRBJ2-2 TRBV20-1 . TGCAGTGCTAGGATCGCGGGCACGAACACCGGGGAGCTGTTTTTT CSARIAGTNTGELFF
. TRBJ2-3 TRBV7-2 few TGTGCCAGCTTTACCCGTACTAGTATGGCAGATACGCAGTATTTT CASFTRTSMADTQYF
. TRBJ2-1 TRBV4-1 few TGCGCCAGCAGCCAAGTGACCACTCACAATGAGCAGTTCTTC CASSQVTTHNEQFF
. TRBJ2-3 TRBV12-3/TRBV12-4 few TGTGCCAGCAGTTTCCTCGGGAGTGATACGCAGTATTTT CASSFLGSDTQYF
. TRBJ2-2 TRBV12-3/TRBV12-4 few TGTGCCAGCAGTTTTTTAGGACTCTCGAACACCGGGGAGCTGTTTTTT CASSFLGLSNTGELFF
TRBD2 TRBJ2-1 TRBV2 few TGTGCCAGCAGTGAGCGGTCCTACCTAGCGGGAGGGCCGTTGGACAATGAGCAGTTCTTC CASSERSYLAGGPLDNEQFF
. TRBJ1-2 TRBV7-9 few TGTGCCAGCAGCTTAAAGTCAGGGGATGGCTACACCTTC CASSLKSGDGYTF
. TRBJ2-1 TRBV2 . TGTGCCAGCAGACGCAGGAATGAGCAGTTCTTC CASRRRNEQFF
TRBD1 TRBJ2-5 TRBV20-1 few TGCAGTGCCCCTGGGTGGGACAGTCAAGAGACCCAGTACTTC CSAPGWDSQETQYF
TRBD1 TRBJ1-2 TRBV6-1 once TGTGCCAGCAGCCCCGGGAGGGGGCTGGGTGGCTACACCTTC CASSPGRGLGGYTF
. TRBJ2-7 TRBV20-1 . TGCAGTGTTCCCCGGATAACTACCTACGAGCAGTACTTC CSVPRITTYEQYF
. TRBJ1-2 TRBV25-1 few TGTGCCAGCAGTGGAACAATGACCGCTAACTATGGCTACACCTTC CASSGTMTANYGYTF
. TRBJ2-1 TRBV15 . TGTGCCACCAGCAGAGATAGTGGGAGATACAATGAGCAGTTCTTC CATSRDSGRYNEQFF
. TRBJ2-7 TRBV5-1 few TGCGCCAGCAGCTCTCGGGACATCCTGAACTACGAGCAGTACTTC CASSSRDILNYEQYF